Each of the 6 T cell receptor beta chains below was sequenced from the same sample in a study of blood T cells in healthy people across ages. A J-beta primer mix and a sample-barcoded 5' primer were used in a second PCR of about 7 to 12 cycles. In TCRdb, the 5' RACE reads were re-called with MiXCR into one record per CDR3 protein. The sample contains 1 million to 1.2 million distinct CDR3 sequences, 35% to 40% of which appear only once. The sequencing sample was made of blood. Source of these receptors: a man between 18 and 29 years old in good health.

The J gene is TRBJ2-5, the V gene TRBV11-1, with D tentatively TRBD1 (6 bases). There are 18 residues in the CDR3. CDR1 is SGHAT, CDR2 FQDESV, per germline (reference sequence). Trimming cost V 1 base and J 5 bases, with 23 bases left between them. The CDR3 reads CASSLDLRQGISLETQYF. In DNA form, the CDR3 reads TGTGCCAGCAGCTTAGATTTGCGGCAGGGGATATCATTGGAGACCCAGTACTTC. Full variable domain (outside the CDR3, taken from reference TRBV11-1 and TRBJ2-5): EAEVAQSPRYKITEKSQAVAFWCDPISGHATLYWYRQILGQGPELLVQFQDESVVDDSQLPKDRFSAERLKGVDSTLKIQPAELGDSAMYLCASSLDLRQGISLETQYFGPGTRLLVL.

CDR3: CASSLVGLAGGSDTQYF. The CDR3 DNA reads as TGTGCCAGCAGCTTAGTGGGACTAGCGGGGGGGTCAGATACGCAGTATTTT. J is TRBJ2-3 and V is TRBV7-2, with 16 bases identical to TRBD2. Germline lookup yields CDR1 SGHTA and CDR2 FQGNSA. Trimming took 1 base from V and 4 from J; bases not matched to a gene: 2. This CDR3 has 17 amino acids.

In its sample, this clonotype was seen a few times. The chain recombines TRBV27 with TRBJ1-1; D might be TRBD1 (5 bases). Germline-derived CDR1 and CDR2 are MNHEY and SMNVEV (reference sequence). The CDR3 is made up of 13 amino acids. With 10 bases removed from V and 5 bases from J, the gap between germline ends came to 17 bases. The CDR3 protein is CATYGPWGTEAFF. In nucleotides, the CDR3 is TGTGCCACCTATGGGCCATGGGGGACTGAAGCTTTCTTT.

This clonotype has only a few counts. The chain carries TRBV4-1 and TRBJ1-1, with D unresolved. CDR1 and CDR2 from the germline V gene are MGHRA and YSYEKL. The CDR3 totals 20 residues. Trimming removed 0 bases at V and 1 base at J, with 24 bases between. The CDR3 DNA is TGCGCCAGCAGCCAAGATTGGGTGTGGGAGGTCAGGCCCTGGAACACTGAAGCTTTCTTT. Translating gives CASSQDWVWEVRPWNTEAFF.

The CDR3 is CASSLLASGGGDTQYF. CDR3 sequence (DNA): TGCGCCAGCAGCCTCCTCGCAAGCGGGGGTGGGGATACGCAGTATTTT. This chain joins TRBV4-3 and TRBJ2-3; TRBD2 matches at 8 bases. With V trimmed by 4 bases and J by 6 bases, 12 bases remained unmatched. The CDR3 runs to 16 residues. Looked up from germline, CDR1 is LGHNA and CDR2 is YSLEER.

The J gene is TRBJ2-7, the V gene TRBV6-2 or TRBV6-3; 7 nucleotides agree with TRBD1. Per germline, CDR1 MNHEY and CDR2 SVGEGT. J was trimmed by 3 bases and V by 0 bases; bases with no gene match: 2. The CDR3 has 14 residues. Here the CDR3 DNA reads TGTGCCAGCAGTTACTCAGGGACAGTCTACGAGCAGTACTTC. The encoded protein is CASSYSGTVYEQYF.